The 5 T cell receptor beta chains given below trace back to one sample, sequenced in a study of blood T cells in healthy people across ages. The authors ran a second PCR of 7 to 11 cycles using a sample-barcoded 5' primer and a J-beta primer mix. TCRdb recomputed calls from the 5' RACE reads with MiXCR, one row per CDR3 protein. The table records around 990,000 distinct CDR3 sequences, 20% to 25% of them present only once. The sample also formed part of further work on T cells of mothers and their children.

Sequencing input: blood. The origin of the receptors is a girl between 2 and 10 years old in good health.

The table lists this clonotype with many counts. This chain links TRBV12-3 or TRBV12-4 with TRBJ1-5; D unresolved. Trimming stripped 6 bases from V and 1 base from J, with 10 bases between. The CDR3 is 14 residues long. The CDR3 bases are TGTGCCAGCAGCCTTGGACTCAGCAATCAGCCCCAGCATTTT. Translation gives CASSLGLSNQPQHF.

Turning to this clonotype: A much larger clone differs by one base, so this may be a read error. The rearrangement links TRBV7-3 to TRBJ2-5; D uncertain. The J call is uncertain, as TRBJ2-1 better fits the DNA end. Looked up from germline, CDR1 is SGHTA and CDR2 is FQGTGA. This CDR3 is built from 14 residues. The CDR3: CASSLSGIPAEQFF. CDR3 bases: TGTGCCAGCAGCTTATCAGGTATCCCCGCTGAGCAGTTCTTC.

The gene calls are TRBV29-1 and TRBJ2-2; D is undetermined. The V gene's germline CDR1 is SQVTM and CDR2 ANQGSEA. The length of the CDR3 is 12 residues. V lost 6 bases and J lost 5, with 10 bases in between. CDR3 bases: TGCAGCGTGACGTGGGAAACCGGGGAGCTGTTTTTT. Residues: CSVTWETGELFF.

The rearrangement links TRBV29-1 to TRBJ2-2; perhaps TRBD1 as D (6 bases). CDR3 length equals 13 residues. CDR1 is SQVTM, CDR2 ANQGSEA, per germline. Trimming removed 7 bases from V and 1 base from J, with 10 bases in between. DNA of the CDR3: TGCAGCGCCCAGACAGGGAACACCGGGGAGCTGTTTTTT. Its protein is CSAQTGNTGELFF.

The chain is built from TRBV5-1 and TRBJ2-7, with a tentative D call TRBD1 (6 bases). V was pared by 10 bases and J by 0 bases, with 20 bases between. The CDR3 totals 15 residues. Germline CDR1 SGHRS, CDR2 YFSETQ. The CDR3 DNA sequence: TGCGCCCAAGCTAAGTTACAGGGAAGCTCCTACGAGCAGTACTTC. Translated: CAQAKLQGSSYEQYF.